This T cell receptor (beta chain) was sequenced in a study of shared clonotypes between healthy human individuals. Comments on this clone: What it recognizes is unknown.

The study, taken as a whole, reports: In general, naive subsets displayed greater estimated richness than memory subsets did.

Sequenced by immunoSEQ multiplex PCR; TCRdb stores in-frame clones only, minus some. The data hold millions of clones, with over 85% observed a single time. V shed 1 base and J shed 5 bases, with 9 bases lying between them. The CDR3 covers 13 residues. CDR1 and CDR2 from the germline V gene are SGHVS and FNYEAQ. The specimen sequenced was naive CD4+ T cells sorted from blood. The subset here: CD45RA+ positively selected. V gene TRBV7-6 combines with J gene TRBJ2-7; D unclear. The receptor was derived from a man younger than 30 in good health. The CDR3 bases are TGTGCCAGCAGCTTAGTAAGAGAAAACGAGCAGTACTTC. Translation: CASSLVRENEQYF. The full variable domain, with the rest looked up from reference TRBV7-6 and TRBJ2-7, is GAGVSQSPRYKVTKRGQDVALRCDPISGHVSLYWYRQALGQGPEFLTYFNYEAQQDKSGLPNDRFSAERPEGSISTLTIQRTEQRDSAMYRCASSLVRENEQYFGPGTRLTVT.